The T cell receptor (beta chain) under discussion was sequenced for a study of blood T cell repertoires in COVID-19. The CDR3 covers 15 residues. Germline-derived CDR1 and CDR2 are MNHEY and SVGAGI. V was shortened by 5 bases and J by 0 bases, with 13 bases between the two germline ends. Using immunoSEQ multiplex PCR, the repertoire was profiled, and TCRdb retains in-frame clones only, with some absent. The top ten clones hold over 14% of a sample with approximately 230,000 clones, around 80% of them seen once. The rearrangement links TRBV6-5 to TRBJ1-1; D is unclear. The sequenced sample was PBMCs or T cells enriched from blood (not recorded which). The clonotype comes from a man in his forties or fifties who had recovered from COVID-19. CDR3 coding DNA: TGTGCCAGCAGTACAAAAACATATATGAACACTGAAGCTTTCTTT. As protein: CASSTKTYMNTEAFF.